This T cell receptor (beta chain) was retrieved from a study of blood T cell repertoires in COVID-19. Study-level background: Sites in the United States, Italy and Spain provided acute and convalescent COVID-19 samples.

Patients at the Seattle site were enrolled during active infection and followed longitudinally. In the original analysis: Reference gene primer amplification yielded estimated nucleated cell counts. Clones were sequenced by immunoSEQ multiplex PCR, and TCRdb holds only the in-frame ones, with some missing. V and J calls and clone size are given by that table; D and trimming were obtained from the DNA. The sample contains some 150,000 clones, approximately 85% of which appear only once. This CDR3 is 17 amino acids long. Looked up from germline, CDR1 is LNHDA and CDR2 is SQIVND (reference sequence). Trimming cost V 4 bases and J 1 base; bases outside gene matches: 12.

This sequence joins TRBV19 and TRBJ1-1, with 7 bases fitting TRBD1. This sequence originates from a man between 60 and 75 years old with COVID-19, enrolled during active disease. Sequencing was done on a sample of peripheral blood. In nucleotides, the CDR3 is TGTGCCAGTAGTACCCAGAATACGGGACAGTCGAACACTGAAGCTTTCTTT. Residues: CASSTQNTGQSNTEAFF.